This TCR beta chain was sequenced in a study of T cell responses to AZD1222 COVID-19 vaccine. The CDR3 runs 14 residues. Trimming took off 5 bases at V and 6 bases at J, with 16 bases between the two ends. From germline, CDR1 is MNHEY and CDR2 SVGEGT. The table came from immunoSEQ multiplex PCR; TCRdb's copy has only in-frame clones and leaves some out. The sample has about 96,000 clones, under 90% seen once. This clone was detected only once. Its cognate antigen is unknown. Notes on the study in general: All repertoire sampling was performed exclusively after the peak T cell response. Donors were mostly white British, more females; clonal diversity possibly underestimated. Unmutated variant regions are reportedly targeted by nearly half of spike-specific TCRs.

The receptor was derived from an adult in good health. The V and J genes are TRBV6-2 or TRBV6-3 and TRBJ1-1, with D perhaps matching TRBD1 (5 bases). The material sequenced was peripheral blood, taken on day 0 of AZD1222 vaccination. The CDR3 spells CASSNPGLEAEAFF. As DNA, the CDR3 is TGTGCCAGCAGTAACCCGGGACTGGAAGCTGAAGCTTTCTTT.